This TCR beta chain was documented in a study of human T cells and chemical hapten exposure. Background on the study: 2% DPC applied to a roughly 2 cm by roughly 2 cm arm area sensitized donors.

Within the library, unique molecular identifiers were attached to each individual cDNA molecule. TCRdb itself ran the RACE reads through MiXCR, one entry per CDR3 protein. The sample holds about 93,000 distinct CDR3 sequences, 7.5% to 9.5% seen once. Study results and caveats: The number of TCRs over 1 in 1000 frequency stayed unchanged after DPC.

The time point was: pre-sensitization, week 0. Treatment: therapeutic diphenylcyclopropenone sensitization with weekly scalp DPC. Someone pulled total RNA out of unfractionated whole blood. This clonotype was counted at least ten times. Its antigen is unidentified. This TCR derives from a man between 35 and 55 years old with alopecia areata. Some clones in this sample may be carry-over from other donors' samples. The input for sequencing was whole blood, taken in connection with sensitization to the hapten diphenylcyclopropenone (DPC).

CDR3 sequence (DNA): TGCAGTGCGGAGCCGAGCGGGGCCAAAAACATTCAGTACTTC. Its translation: CSAEPSGAKNIQYF. V gene TRBV20-1 combines with J gene TRBJ2-4; D perhaps matches TRBD2 (6 bases). Germline-derived CDR1 and CDR2 are DFQATT and SNEGSKA (reference sequence). There are 14 residues in the CDR3. Between the trimmed V and J ends, which lost 6 bases and 1 base, there was a span of 13 bases.